This T cell receptor (beta chain) came from a study of blood T cell repertoires in COVID-19. Seattle cases were enrolled at active infection and followed longitudinally. Germline values: CDR1 MDHEN, CDR2 SYDVKM. V was clipped by 5 bases and J by 2 bases; unmatched bases: 5. The CDR3 extends over 14 amino acids. As originally analysed: By means of reference gene primer amplification, nucleated cell counts were estimated. Measured with immunoSEQ multiplex PCR; TCRdb has only the in-frame clones, and not every one. The DNA was the basis for D and trimming; V, J and clone size are from that table. This sample carries about 300,000 clones, 90% to 95% of them seen once, and the ten largest clones take about 2.2%. Notes on this clone: Distinct nucleotide sequences in the sample also encode this CDR3.

The sample taken for sequencing was peripheral blood. V gene TRBV28 combines with J gene TRBJ1-2, with 7 nucleotides matching TRBD1. This TCR came from a woman aged 25 to 45 with COVID-19, enrolled during active disease. The CDR3 DNA reads TGTGCCAGCAGTATCAACAGGGGAAACTATGGCTACACCTTC. Translating gives CASSINRGNYGYTF.